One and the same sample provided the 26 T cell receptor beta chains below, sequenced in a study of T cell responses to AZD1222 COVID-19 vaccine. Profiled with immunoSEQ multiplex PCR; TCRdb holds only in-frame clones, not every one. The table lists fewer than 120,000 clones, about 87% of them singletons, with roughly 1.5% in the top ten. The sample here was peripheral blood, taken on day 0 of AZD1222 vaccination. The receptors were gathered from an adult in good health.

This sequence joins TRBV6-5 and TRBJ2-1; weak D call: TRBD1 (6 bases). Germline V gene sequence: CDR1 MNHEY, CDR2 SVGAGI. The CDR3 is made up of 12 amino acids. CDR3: CAVGDTYNEQFF. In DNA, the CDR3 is TGTGCTGTGGGGGACACCTACAATGAGCAGTTCTTC.

In DNA form, the CDR3 reads TGTGCCAGTAGTGTCCGTGGGACAGCGAACACTGAAGCTTTCTTT. Protein product: CASSVRGTANTEAFF. The chain is built from TRBV19 and TRBJ1-1; 7 bases agree with TRBD1. This CDR3 spans 15 amino acids. CDR1 and CDR2 (germline): LNHDA, SQIVND (reference sequence). The V segment lost 5 bases and the J segment 1 base; nucleotides outside the gene matches: 7.

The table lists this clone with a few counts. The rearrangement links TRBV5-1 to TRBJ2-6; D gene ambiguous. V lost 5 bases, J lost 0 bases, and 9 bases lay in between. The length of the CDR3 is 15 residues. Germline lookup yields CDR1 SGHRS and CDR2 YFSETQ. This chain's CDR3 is CASSGVRSGANVLTF. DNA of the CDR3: TGCGCCAGCAGTGGGGTCCGCTCTGGGGCCAACGTCCTGACTTTC.

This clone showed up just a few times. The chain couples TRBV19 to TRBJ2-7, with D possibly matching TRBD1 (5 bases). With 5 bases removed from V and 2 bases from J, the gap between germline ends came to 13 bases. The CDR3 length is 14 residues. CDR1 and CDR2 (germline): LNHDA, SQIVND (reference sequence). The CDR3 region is CASSPDIGPYEQYF. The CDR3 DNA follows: TGTGCCAGTAGTCCGGACATTGGGCCCTACGAGCAGTACTTC. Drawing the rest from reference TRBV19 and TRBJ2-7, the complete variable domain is DGGITQSPKYLFRKEGQNVTLSCEQNLNHDAMYWYRQDPGQGLRLIYYSQIVNDFQKGDIAEGYSVSREKKESFPLTVTSAQKNPTAFYLCASSPDIGPYEQYFGPGTRLTVT.

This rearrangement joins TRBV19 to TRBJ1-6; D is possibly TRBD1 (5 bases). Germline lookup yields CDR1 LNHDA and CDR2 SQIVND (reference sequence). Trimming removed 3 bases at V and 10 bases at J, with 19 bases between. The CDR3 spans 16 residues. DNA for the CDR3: TGTGCCAGTAGTATTCCTTCTGGTAGGGGTCGATCACCCCTCCACTTT. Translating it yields CASSIPSGRGRSPLHF. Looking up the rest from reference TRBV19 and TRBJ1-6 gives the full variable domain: DGGITQSPKYLFRKEGQNVTLSCEQNLNHDAMYWYRQDPGQGLRLIYYSQIVNDFQKGDIAEGYSVSREKKESFPLTVTSAQKNPTAFYLCASSIPSGRGRSPLHFGNGTRLTVT.

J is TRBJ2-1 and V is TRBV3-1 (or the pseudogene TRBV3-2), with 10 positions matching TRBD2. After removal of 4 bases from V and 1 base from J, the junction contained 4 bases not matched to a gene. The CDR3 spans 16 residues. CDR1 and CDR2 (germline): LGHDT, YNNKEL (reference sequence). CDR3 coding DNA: TGTGCCAGCAGCCCCCAGACTAGCGGGTCCTACAATGAGCAGTTCTTC. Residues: CASSPQTSGSYNEQFF.

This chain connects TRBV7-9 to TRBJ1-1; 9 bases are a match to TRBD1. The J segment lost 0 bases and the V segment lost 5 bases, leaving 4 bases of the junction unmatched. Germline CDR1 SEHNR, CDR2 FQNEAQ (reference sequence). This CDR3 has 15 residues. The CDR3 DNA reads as TGTGCCAGCAGCCAGGGACAGGGAATGAACACTGAAGCTTTCTTT. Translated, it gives CASSQGQGMNTEAFF.

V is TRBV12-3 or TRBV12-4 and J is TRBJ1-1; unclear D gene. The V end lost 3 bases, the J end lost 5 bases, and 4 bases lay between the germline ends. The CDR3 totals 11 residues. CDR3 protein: CASSFYTEAFF. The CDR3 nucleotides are TGTGCCAGCAGTTTCTATACTGAAGCTTTCTTT.

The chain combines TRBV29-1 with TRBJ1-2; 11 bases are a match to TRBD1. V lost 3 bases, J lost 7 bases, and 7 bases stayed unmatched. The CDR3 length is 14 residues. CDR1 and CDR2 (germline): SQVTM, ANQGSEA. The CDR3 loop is CSVEGQGVGGGYTF. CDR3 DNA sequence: TGCAGCGTTGAGGGACAGGGGGTCGGGGGTGGCTACACCTTC. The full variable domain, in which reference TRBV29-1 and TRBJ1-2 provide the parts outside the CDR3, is SAVISQKPSRDICQRGTSLTIQCQVDSQVTMMFWYRQQPGQSLTLIATANQGSEATYESGFVIDKFPISRPNLTFSTLTVSNMSPEDSSIYLCSVEGQGVGGGYTFGSGTRLTVV.

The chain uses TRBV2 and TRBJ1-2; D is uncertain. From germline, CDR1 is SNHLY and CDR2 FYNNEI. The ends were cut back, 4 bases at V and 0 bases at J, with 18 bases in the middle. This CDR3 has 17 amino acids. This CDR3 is CASSGPGEGLANYGYTF. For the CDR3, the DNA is TGTGCCAGCAGTGGCCCCGGGGAGGGATTAGCTAACTATGGCTACACCTTC. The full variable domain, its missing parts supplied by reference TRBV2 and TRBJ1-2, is EPEVTQTPSHQVTQMGQEVILRCVPISNHLYFYWYRQILGQKVEFLVSFYNNEISEKSEIFDDQFSVERPDGSNFTLKIRSTKLEDSAMYFCASSGPGEGLANYGYTFGSGTRLTVV.

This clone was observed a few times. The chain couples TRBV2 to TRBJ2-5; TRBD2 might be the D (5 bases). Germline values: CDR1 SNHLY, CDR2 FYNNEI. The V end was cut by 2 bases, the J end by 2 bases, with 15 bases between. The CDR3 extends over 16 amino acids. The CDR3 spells CASSEQMLAYQETQYF. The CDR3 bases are TGTGCCAGCAGTGAACAGATGCTAGCATATCAAGAGACCCAGTACTTC.

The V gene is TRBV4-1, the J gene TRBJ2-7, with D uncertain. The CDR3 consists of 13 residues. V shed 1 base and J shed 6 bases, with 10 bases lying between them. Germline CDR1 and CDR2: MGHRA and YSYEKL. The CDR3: CASSQVGIIEQYF. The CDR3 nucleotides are TGCGCCAGCAGCCAAGTCGGCATAATCGAGCAGTACTTC.

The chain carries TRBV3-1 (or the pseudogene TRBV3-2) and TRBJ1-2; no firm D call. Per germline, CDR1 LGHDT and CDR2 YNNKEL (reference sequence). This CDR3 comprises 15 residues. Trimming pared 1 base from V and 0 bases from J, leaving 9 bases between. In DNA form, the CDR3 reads TGTGCCAGCAGCCAAGCACGGCAGACTAACTATGGCTACACCTTC. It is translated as CASSQARQTNYGYTF.

In nucleotides, the CDR3 is TGTGCCAGCAGCTTCCGGCAGGGAGGATACGAGCAGTACTTC. Translating it yields CASSFRQGGYEQYF. The rearrangement uses TRBV11-1 and TRBJ2-7; TRBD2 is a possible D gene (6 bases). Germline CDR1 reads SGHAT; CDR2 reads FQDESV (reference sequence). The CDR3 is made up of 14 amino acids. The V gene lost 3 bases and the J gene lost 4 bases, with 13 bases spanning the gap.

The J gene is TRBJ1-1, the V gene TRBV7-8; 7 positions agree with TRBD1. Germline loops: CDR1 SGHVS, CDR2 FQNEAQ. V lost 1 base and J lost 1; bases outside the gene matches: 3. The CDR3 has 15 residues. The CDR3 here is CASSLVDRANTEAFF. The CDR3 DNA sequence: TGTGCCAGCAGCTTAGTTGACAGGGCGAACACTGAAGCTTTCTTT.

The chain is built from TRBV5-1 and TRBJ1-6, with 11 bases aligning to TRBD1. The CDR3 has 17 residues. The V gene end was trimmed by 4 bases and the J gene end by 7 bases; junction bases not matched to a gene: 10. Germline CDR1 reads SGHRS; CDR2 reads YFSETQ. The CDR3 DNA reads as TGCGCCAGCAGCGCCTCCGGGACAGGGGGGACCAATTCACCCCTCCACTTT. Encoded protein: CASSASGTGGTNSPLHF.

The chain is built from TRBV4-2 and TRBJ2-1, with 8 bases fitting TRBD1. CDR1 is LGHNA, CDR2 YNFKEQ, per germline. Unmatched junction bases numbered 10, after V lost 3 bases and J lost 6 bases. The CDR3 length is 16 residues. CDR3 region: CASSHAGQGLANEQFF. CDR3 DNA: TGTGCCAGCAGCCATGCAGGACAGGGTCTGGCCAATGAGCAGTTCTTC.

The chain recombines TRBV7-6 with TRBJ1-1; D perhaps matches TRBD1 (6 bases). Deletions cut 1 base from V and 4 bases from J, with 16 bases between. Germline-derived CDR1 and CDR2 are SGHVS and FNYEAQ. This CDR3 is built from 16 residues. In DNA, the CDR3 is TGTGCCAGCAGCTTAGTGGGATCAGGGGTGGGCACTGAAGCTTTCTTT. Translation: CASSLVGSGVGTEAFF.

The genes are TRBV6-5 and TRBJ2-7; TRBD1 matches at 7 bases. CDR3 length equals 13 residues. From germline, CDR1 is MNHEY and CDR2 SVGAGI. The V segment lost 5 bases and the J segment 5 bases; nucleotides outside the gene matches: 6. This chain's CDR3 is CASSTDRRHEQYF. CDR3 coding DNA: TGTGCCAGCAGTACGGACAGGCGCCACGAGCAGTACTTC.

The CDR3: CASSRTGHPYEQYF. The CDR3, as DNA: TGTGCCAGCAGTCGGACAGGGCACCCTTACGAGCAGTACTTC. The chain joins TRBV27 to TRBJ2-7; the match to TRBD1 covers 8 bases. The CDR3 runs to 14 residues. Trimming cost V 5 bases and J 4 bases; bases outside gene matches: 7. From germline, CDR1 is MNHEY and CDR2 SMNVEV (reference sequence).

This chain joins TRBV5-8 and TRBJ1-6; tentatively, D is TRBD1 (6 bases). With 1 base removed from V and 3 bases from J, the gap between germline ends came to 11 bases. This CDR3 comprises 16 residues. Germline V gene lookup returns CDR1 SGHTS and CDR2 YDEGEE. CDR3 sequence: CASSLSQGIYNSPLHF. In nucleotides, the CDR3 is TGTGCCAGCAGCTTGAGCCAGGGGATCTATAATTCACCCCTCCACTTT.

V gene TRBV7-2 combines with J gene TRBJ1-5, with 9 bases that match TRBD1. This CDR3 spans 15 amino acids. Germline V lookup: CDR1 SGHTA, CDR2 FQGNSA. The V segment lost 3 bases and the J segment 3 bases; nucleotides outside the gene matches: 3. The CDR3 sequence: CASSLGQGLNQPQHF. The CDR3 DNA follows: TGTGCCAGCAGCTTGGGACAGGGACTCAATCAGCCCCAGCATTTT.

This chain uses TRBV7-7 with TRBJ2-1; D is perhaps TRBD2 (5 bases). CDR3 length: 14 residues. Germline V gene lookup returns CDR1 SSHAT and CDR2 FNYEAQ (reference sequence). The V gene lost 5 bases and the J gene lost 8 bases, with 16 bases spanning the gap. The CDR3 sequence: CASSPVGVSDEQFF. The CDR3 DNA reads TGTGCCAGCAGCCCGGTGGGAGTGTCGGATGAGCAGTTCTTC.

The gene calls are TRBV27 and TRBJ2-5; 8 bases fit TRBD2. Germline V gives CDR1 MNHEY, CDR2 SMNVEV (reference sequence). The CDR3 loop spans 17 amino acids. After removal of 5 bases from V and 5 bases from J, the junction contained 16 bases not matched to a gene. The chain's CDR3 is CASSPGAGGAVDETQYF. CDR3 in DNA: TGTGCCAGCAGTCCGGGGGCCGGGGGGGCGGTCGACGAGACCCAGTACTTC.

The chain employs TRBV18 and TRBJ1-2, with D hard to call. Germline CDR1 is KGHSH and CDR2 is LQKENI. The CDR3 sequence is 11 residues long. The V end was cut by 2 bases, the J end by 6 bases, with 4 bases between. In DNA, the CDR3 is TGTGCCAGCTCACCAGGGGATGGCTACACCTTC. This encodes CASSPGDGYTF.

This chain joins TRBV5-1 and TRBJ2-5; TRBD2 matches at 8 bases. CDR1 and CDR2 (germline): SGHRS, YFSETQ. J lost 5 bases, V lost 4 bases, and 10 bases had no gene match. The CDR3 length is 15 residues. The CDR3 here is CASSLRTTSAETQYF. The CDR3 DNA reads TGCGCCAGCAGCCTACGCACGACTAGCGCGGAGACCCAGTACTTC. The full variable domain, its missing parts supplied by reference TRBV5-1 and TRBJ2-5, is KAGVTQTPRYLIKTRGQQVTLSCSPISGHRSVSWYQQTPGQGLQFLFEYFSETQRNKGNFPGRFSGRQFSNSRSEMNVSTLELGDSALYLCASSLRTTSAETQYFGPGTRLLVL.